This TCR beta chain was documented in a study of Ad26.COV2.S vaccination and SARS-CoV-2 variants (dated by TCRdb to the early 2020s). Concerning the study at large: Donors in the vaccine arm were drawn from COV1001, a multicentre, randomized, double-blind, placebo-controlled phase I-IIa trial testing Ad26.COV2.S in healthy adults. Ad26.COV2.S was given intramuscularly at 5x10^10 or 1x10^11 viral particles, as a single shot or as two shots 56 days apart. TCRbeta repertoire sequencing served as the tool for gauging how specific and how broad the SARS-CoV-2-reactive T cell receptors were following Ad26.COV2.S vaccination. A total of approximately 30 samples were included in the TCR-sequenced set, comprising around 19 Ad26.COV2.S vaccine recipients, 5 placebo recipients and 8 SARS-CoV-2 convalescent individuals. Trial participants were randomized into five groups of five, in which low-dose or high-dose Ad26.COV2.S was given once or twice, or placebo was given on both occasions. Investigators did not know the trial group allocation while performing experiments and assessing outcomes.

CDR1 and CDR2 are drawn from the germline V gene (reference sequence): GTSNPN, SVGIG. From the cysteine up to the phenylalanine, the CDR3 has a length of 16 residues. Only the CDR3 region is kept as DNA, spanning 48 bases read in frame from base 1. Trimming removed 0 bases from V and 2 bases from J, leaving 13 bases between the germline ends. The research as a whole found: Compared with placebo recipients, Ad26.COV2.S recipients showed higher spike-specific TCR breadth (P = 0.0014). Vaccine and placebo recipients had similar non-spike TCR breadth, a finding consistent with the vaccine containing only spike. The study lacked the statistical power to compare responses across vaccine doses or regimens. It was noted by the authors that total T cell responses may have been underestimated by the TCR breadth and depth analyses. Substantial breadth of spike-specific CD8+ and CD4+ T cell responses was reported after vaccination.

The immunoSEQ Assay was used to sequence TCRbeta CDR3 regions. After extraction, genomic DNA underwent amplification by bias-controlled multiplex PCR, followed by high-throughput sequencing. As for the original processing: Collapsing and filtering of sequences were performed to quantify the absolute abundance of each unique TCRbeta CDR3 region. T cell fraction was estimated by normalizing TCRbeta template counts to usable DNA, which was measured by amplifying reference genes present in all nucleated cells. Repertoire TCRs were annotated as SARS-CoV-2-specific when V gene, CDR3 amino acid sequence and J gene were exactly matched to a known reactive TCR set. The reference SARS-CoV-2 TCR set was derived from MIRA and filtered for enrichment in COVID-19-positive ImmuneCODE repertoires, a step that removed public or cross-reactive TCRs. Drawing on the MIRA antigens, annotated TCRs were analysed further at the level of specific ORF or position within ORF. Breadth was defined as the number of annotated unique rearrangements divided by the total number of unique productive rearrangements, and depth was defined as the summed frequency of the annotated unique rearrangements. TCR breadth was compared between groups using two-sided Wilcoxon rank-sum tests. TCRdb holds this immuneACCESS table with in-frame rearrangements only. Some clones are missing; in checked studies, unresolved V genes explain under half, and the rest has no known cause. V, J and clone size are taken as reported in that table, and D and trimming were inferred from the DNA itself. The sample contains about 480,000 clones, around 88% of them found a single time. The ten biggest clones cover 9.5% to 15% of the sample.

Reading the label with the study, this specimen's treatment or condition is: roughly 19 received Ad26.COV2.S at low or high dose, single or two shots; 5 received placebo; per-sample allocation not given. For vaccine and placebo recipients, the sequenced repertoires came from samples collected on day 63 after the first injection. In Cohort 1b, some 25 adults aged 18-55 years were enrolled at a single site in Boston, USA, between 29 July and 7 August 2020. Ad26.COV2.S was a replication-incompetent adenovirus type 26 vector that expressed a prefusion-stabilized SARS-CoV-2 spike protein derived from the original Wuhan strain. Details on this clone: The clone's antigen remains unknown. No base qualities exist here, and no much larger clone lies one base off it.

The material sequenced was peripheral blood, taken in a trial of Ad26.COV2.S vaccine versus placebo. The chain couples TRBV30 to TRBJ2-2; TRBD2 is a weak D gene call, 6 bases matching. The receptor was isolated from a person aged 18-65 years who received the Ad26.COV2.S COVID-19 vaccine or a placebo. The DNA sequence is given as TGTGCCTGGAGTGTACTTAAGGGACTTAACACCGGGGAGCTGTTTTTT. It translates to CAWSVLKGLNTGELFF.